Described below is a single TCR beta chain sequence and its context. The trim removed 5 bases at V and 2 bases at J, leaving 3 bases unmatched. The CDR3 is 15 amino acids. Germline CDR1 is SGHTA and CDR2 is FQGNSA. The data belong to a study of shared clonotypes between healthy human individuals. Looking at the study overall: There were three CD4 naive, three CD4 memory, two CD8 naive and one CD8 memory plates per donor.

The method was immunoSEQ multiplex PCR; TCRdb's version includes in-frame clones alone and lacks a portion of them. The sample lists some 240,000 clones; approximately 65% were seen once. Sequencing was done on a sample of memory CD4+ T cells sorted from blood. The subset denotes: CD45RA-negative fraction. V gene TRBV7-2 combines with J gene TRBJ1-5; 10 bases align to TRBD1. This receptor was identified in a man younger than 40 in good health. CDR3 loop: CASSEGQGRNQPQHF. The CDR3 region has the DNA TGTGCCAGCAGCGAGGGACAGGGGCGCAATCAGCCCCAGCATTTT.